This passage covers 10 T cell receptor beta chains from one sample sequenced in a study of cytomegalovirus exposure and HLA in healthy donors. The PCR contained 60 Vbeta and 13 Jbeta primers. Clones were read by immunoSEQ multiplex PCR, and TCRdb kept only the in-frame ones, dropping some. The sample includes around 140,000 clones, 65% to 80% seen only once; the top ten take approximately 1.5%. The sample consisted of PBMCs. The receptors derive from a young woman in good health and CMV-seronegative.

The CDR3, as DNA: TGCGCCAGCAGCCAGCCTCCAGGGGAGAGATATACTGAAGCTTTCTTT. Translation gives CASSQPPGERYTEAFF. This rearrangement joins TRBV4-1 to TRBJ1-1; maybe TRBD1 (6 bases). Trimming removed 3 bases from V and 5 bases from J, with 19 bases in between. CDR1 is MGHRA and CDR2 is YSYEKL in the germline V gene. This CDR3 is built from 16 residues.

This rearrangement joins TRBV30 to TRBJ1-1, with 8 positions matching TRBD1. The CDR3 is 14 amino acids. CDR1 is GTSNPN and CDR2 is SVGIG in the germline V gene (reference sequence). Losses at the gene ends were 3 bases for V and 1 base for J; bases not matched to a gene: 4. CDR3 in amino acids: CAWSGDRGNTEAFF. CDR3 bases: TGTGCCTGGAGCGGCGACAGGGGGAACACTGAAGCTTTCTTT.

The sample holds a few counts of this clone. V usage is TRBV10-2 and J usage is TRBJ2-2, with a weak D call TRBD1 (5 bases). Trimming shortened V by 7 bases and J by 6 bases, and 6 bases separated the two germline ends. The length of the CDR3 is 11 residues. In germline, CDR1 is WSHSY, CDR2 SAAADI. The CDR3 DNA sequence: TGCGCCAGCATAGGGGCCGGGGAGCTGTTTTTT. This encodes CASIGAGELFF.

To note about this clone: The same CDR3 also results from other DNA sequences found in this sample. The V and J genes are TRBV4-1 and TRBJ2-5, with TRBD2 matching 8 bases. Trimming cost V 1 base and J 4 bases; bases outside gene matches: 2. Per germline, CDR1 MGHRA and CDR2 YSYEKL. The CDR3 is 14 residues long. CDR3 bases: TGCGCCAGCAGCCAAGGCCTAGCGGGAGAGACCCAGTACTTC. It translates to CASSQGLAGETQYF.

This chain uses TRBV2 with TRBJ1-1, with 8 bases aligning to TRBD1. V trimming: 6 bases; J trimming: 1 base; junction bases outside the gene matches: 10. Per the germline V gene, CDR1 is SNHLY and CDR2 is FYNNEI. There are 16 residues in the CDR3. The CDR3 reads CASRNNRGAWNTEAFF. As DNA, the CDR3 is TGTGCCAGCAGGAACAACAGGGGGGCCTGGAACACTGAAGCTTTCTTT.

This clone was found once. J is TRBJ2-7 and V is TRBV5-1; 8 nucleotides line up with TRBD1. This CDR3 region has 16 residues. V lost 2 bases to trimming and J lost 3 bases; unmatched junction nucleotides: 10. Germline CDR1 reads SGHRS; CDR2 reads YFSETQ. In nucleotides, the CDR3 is TGCGCCAGCAGCTTAACGGTTCCGGGACAGGACTACGAGCAGTACTTC. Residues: CASSLTVPGQDYEQYF.

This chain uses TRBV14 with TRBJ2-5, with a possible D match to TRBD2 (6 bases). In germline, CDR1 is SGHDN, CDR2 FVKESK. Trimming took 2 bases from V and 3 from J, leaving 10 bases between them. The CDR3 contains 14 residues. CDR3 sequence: CASSQLSGEETQYF. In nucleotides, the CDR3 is TGTGCCAGCAGCCAACTGTCGGGAGAAGAGACCCAGTACTTC. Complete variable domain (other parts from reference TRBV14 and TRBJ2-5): EAGVTQFPSHSVIEKGQTVTLRCDPISGHDNLYWYRRVMGKEIKFLLHFVKESKQDESGMPNNRFLAERTGGTYSTLKVQPAELEDSGVYFCASSQLSGEETQYFGPGTRLLVL.

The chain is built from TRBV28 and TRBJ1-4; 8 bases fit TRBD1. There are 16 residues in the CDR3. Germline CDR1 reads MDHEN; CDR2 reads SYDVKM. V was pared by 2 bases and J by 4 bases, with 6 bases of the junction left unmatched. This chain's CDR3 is CASSLGQTGGNEKLFF. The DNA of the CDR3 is TGTGCCAGCAGTTTAGGGCAAACAGGGGGTAATGAAAAACTGTTTTTT.

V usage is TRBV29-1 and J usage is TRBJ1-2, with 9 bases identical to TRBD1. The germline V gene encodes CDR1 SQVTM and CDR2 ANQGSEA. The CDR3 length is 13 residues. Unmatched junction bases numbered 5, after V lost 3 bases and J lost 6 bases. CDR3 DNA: TGCAGCGTTGATTTACAGGGGGCGAATGGCTACACCTTC. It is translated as CSVDLQGANGYTF.

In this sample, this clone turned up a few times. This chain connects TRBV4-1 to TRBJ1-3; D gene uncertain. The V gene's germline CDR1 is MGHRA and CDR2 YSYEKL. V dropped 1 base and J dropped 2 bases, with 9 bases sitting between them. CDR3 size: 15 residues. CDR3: CASSQARETGNTIYF. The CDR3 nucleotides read TGCGCCAGCAGCCAAGCGAGGGAGACTGGAAACACCATATATTTT.